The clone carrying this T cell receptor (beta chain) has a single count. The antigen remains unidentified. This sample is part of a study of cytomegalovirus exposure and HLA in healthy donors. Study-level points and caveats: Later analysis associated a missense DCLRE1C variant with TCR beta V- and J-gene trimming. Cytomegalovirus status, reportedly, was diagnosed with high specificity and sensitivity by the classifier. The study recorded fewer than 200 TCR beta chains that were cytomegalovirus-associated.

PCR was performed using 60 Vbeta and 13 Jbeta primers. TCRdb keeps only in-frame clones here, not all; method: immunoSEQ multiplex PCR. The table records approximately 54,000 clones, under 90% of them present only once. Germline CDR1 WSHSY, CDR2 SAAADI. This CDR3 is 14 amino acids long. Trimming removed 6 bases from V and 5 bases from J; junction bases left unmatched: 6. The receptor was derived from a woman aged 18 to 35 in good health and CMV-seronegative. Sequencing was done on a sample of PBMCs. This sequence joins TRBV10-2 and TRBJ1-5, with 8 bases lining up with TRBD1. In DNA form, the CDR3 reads TGCGCCAGCAGGGACAGGGACACCCATCAGCCCCAGCATTTT. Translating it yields CASRDRDTHQPQHF.